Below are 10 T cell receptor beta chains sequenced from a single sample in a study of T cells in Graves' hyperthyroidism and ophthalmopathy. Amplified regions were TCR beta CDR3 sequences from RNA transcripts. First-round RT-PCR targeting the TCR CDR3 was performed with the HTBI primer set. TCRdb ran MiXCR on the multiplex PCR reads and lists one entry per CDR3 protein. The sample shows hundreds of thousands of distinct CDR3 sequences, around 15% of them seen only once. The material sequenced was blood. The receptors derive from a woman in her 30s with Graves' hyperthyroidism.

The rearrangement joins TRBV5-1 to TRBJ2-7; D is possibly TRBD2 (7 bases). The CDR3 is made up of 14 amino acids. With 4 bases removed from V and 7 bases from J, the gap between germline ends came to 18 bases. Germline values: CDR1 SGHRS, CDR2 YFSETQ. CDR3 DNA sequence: TGCGCCAGCAGCCAATCCCGGGGGAGGGGGGAGCAGTACTTC. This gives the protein CASSQSRGRGEQYF. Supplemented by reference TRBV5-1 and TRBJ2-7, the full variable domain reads KAGVTQTPRYLIKTRGQQVTLSCSPISGHRSVSWYQQTPGQGLQFLFEYFSETQRNKGNFPGRFSGRQFSNSRSEMNVSTLELGDSALYLCASSQSRGRGEQYFGPGTRLTVT.

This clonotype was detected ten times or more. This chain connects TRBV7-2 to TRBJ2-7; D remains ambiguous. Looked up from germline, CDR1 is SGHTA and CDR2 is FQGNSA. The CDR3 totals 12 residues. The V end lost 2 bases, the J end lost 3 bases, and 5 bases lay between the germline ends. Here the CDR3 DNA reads TGTGCCAGCAGCTTATACAGCTACGAGCAGTACTTC. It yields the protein CASSLYSYEQYF.

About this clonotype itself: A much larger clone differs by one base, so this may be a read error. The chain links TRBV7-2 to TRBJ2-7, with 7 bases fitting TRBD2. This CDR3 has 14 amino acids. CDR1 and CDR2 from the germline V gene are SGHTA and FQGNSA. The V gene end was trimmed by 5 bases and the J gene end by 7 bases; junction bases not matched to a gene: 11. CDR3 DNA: TGTGCCAGCAGCCACCGGGACTATTCCAATGAGCAGTACTTC. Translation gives CASSHRDYSNEQYF.

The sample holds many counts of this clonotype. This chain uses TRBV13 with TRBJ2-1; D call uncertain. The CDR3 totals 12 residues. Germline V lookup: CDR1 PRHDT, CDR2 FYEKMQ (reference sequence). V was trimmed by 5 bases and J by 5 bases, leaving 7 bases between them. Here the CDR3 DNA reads TGTGCCAGCAGCCCTAACAACAATGAGCAGTTCTTC. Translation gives CASSPNNNEQFF.

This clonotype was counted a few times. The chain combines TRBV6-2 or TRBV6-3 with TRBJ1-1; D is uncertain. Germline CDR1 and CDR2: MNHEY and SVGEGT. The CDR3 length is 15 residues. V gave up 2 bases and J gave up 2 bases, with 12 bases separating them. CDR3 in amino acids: CASSYEGLRNTEAFF. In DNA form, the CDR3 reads TGTGCCAGCAGTTACGAGGGTTTGAGAAACACTGAAGCTTTCTTT.

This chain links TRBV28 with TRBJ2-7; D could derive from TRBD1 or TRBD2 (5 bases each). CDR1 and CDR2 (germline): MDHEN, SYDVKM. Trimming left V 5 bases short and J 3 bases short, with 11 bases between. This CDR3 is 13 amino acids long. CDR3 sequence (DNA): TGTGCCAGCAGTCGAGGGGACGGCTACGAGCAGTACTTC. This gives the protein CASSRGDGYEQYF.

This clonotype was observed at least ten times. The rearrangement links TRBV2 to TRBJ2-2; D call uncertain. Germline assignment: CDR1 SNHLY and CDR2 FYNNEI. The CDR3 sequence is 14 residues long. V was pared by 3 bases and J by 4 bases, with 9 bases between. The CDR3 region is CASSDGRSTGELFF. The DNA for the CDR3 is TGTGCCAGCAGTGATGGCAGGAGCACCGGGGAGCTGTTTTTT.

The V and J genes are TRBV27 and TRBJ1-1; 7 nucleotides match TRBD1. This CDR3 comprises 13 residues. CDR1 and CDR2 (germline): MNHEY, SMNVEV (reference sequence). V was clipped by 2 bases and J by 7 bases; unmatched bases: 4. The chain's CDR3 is CASSLQGGGEAFF. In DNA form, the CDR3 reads TGTGCCAGCAGTTTACAGGGGGGGGGTGAAGCTTTCTTT.

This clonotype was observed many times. The CDR3 loop reads CSARVNRDRGYNEQFF. CDR3 nucleotides: TGCAGTGCTAGAGTTAACCGGGACAGGGGCTACAATGAGCAGTTCTTC. The genes are TRBV20-1 and TRBJ2-1, with TRBD1 matching over 10 bases. Germline values: CDR1 DFQATT, CDR2 SNEGSKA (reference sequence). Losses at the gene ends were 1 base for V and 3 bases for J; bases not matched to a gene: 6. This CDR3 region has 16 residues.

The CDR3 here is CASSLSGYGNQPQHF. The CDR3 DNA sequence: TGTGCCAGCAGCTTAAGTGGATACGGCAATCAGCCCCAGCATTTT. The V gene is TRBV13, the J gene TRBJ1-5; D gene uncertain. There are 15 residues in the CDR3. In germline, CDR1 is PRHDT, CDR2 FYEKMQ (reference sequence). With 2 bases removed from V and 2 bases from J, the gap between germline ends came to 10 bases.